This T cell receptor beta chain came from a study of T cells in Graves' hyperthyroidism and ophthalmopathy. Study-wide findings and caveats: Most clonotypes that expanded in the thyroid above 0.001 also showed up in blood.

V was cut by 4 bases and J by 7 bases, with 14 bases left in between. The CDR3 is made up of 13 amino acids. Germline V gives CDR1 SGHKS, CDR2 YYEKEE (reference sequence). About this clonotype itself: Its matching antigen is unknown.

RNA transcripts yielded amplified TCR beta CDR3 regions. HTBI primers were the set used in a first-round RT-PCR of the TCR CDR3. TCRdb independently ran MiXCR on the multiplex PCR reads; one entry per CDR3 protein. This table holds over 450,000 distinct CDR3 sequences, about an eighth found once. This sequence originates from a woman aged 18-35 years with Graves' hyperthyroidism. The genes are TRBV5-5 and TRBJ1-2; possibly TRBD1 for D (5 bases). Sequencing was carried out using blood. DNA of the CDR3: TGTGCCAGCAGCACCAGGGCAGGGTCTGGCTACACCTTC. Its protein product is CASSTRAGSGYTF.